This T cell receptor (beta chain) stems from a study of lymphopenia after photon versus proton radiotherapy. Profiled with immunoSEQ multiplex PCR; TCRdb holds only in-frame clones, not every one. The repertoire holds about 70,000 clones, with 85% to 90% as singletons. The study's findings and limits: Photon-treated patients lost naive T cells and TCR diversity; proton-treated stayed stable. After lymphocyte nadir, photon-treated repertoires showed oligoclonal expansion, especially CD8+ Temra. Authors raise, but do not show, better survival with proton therapy. Larger post-nadir TCR diversity loss correlated inversely with survival in deceased patients.

A note on this clone: As yet, its antigen is unknown.

The CDR3 is 18 residues long. Germline CDR1 and CDR2: LGHNA and YNFKEQ. The trim removed 4 bases at V and 1 base at J, leaving 7 bases unmatched. Source: peripheral blood, taken from a patient treated with proton-based radiotherapy. This TCR came from a man older than 75 with esophageal cancer. The gene calls are TRBV4-2 and TRBJ2-5, with 15 nucleotides matching TRBD2. CDR3 sequence reads: CASSPWTSGGAGQETQYF. For the CDR3, the DNA is TGTGCCAGCAGCCCATGGACTAGCGGGGGGGCGGGCCAAGAGACCCAGTACTTC.